This entry describes one TCR beta chain. Antigen unknown. The sample is drawn from a study of T cell responses to AZD1222 COVID-19 vaccine. Looking at the study overall: Second-dose timings of about 4 or about 12 weeks were pooled. Study observations and caveats: Baseline testing showed seropositivity in only six AZD1222 recipients.

TCRdb keeps only in-frame clones here, not all; method: immunoSEQ multiplex PCR. The table lists about 100,000 clones, around 87% of them singletons, with 2.8% in the top ten. The CDR3 has 16 residues. Trimming took off 0 bases at V and 6 bases at J, with 17 bases between the two ends. Germline CDR1 and CDR2: MNHEY and SVGEGT. This receptor was identified in an adult in good health. Sequencing was performed on peripheral blood, taken on day 0 of AZD1222 vaccination. The chain uses TRBV6-2 or TRBV6-3 and TRBJ1-1; D possibly corresponds to TRBD1 (6 bases). CDR3 amino acids: CASSYSIGGGRAEAFF. In nucleotides, the CDR3 is TGTGCCAGCAGTTACTCGATAGGGGGGGGAAGGGCTGAAGCTTTCTTT.